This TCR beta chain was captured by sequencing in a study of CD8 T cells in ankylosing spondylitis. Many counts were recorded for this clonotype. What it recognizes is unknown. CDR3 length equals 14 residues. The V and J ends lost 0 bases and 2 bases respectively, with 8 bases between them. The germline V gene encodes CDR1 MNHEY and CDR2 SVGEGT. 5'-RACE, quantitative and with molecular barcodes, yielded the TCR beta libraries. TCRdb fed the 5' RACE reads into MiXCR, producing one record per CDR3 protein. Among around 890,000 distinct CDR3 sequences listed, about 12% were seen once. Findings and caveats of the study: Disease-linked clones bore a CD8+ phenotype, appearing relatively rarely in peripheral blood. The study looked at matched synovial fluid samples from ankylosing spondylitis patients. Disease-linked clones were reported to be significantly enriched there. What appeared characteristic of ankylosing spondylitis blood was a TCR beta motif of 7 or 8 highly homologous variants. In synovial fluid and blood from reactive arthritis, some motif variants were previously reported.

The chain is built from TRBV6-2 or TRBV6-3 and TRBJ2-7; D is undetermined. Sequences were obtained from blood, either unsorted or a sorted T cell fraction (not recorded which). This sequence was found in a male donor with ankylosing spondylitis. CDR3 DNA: TGTGCCAGCAGTTACTCCAGGACGGCCTACGAGCAGTACTTC. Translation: CASSYSRTAYEQYF.